The 25 T cell receptor beta chains presented below share a single source sample, sequenced in a study of blood T cells in healthy people across ages. Through a sample-barcoded 5' primer and a J-beta primer mix, a second PCR was run for roughly 6 to 11 cycles. TCRdb ran MiXCR on the 5' RACE reads and lists one entry per CDR3 protein. The sample has about a million distinct CDR3 sequences; 40% to 60% are singletons. Material for sequencing was blood. All receptors derive from a young man in good health.

The chain couples TRBV9 to TRBJ2-5; tentatively, D is TRBD2 (6 bases). Germline V CDR1 and CDR2: SGDLS, YYNGEE. V gave up 0 bases and J gave up 7 bases, with 28 bases separating them. CDR3 length equals 19 residues. CDR3 coding DNA: TGTGCCAGCAGCGTAGGACTAGTGGGGAGCCGTTCCGTCGAAGGGACCCAGTACTTC. This codes for CASSVGLVGSRSVEGTQYF.

V is TRBV7-2 and J is TRBJ2-5, with D unresolved. V lost 1 base, J lost 5 bases, and 8 bases lay in between. The length of the CDR3 is 13 residues. The germline CDR1 and CDR2 sequences are SGHTA and FQGNSA. Here the CDR3 reads CASSLGYLETQYF. CDR3 sequence (DNA): TGTGCCAGCAGCTTAGGGTATTTGGAGACCCAGTACTTC.

This clonotype has only a few counts. The chain uses TRBV4-1 and TRBJ1-5, with 7 bases fitting TRBD1. Germline V gives CDR1 MGHRA, CDR2 YSYEKL. V lost 4 bases and J lost 0; bases outside the gene matches: 21. CDR3 length equals 21 residues. CDR3 coding DNA: TGCGCCAGCAGCCGGACACCACTCCGGGACAGTGCCTACTCTAGCAATCAGCCCCAGCATTTT. This translates into CASSRTPLRDSAYSSNQPQHF.

This clonotype was detected a few times. The rearrangement uses TRBV4-3 and TRBJ2-3; TRBD2 is a possible D gene (5 bases). CDR3 length: 15 residues. V was cut by 4 bases and J by 0 bases, with 11 bases left in between. From germline, CDR1 is LGHNA and CDR2 YSLEER. CDR3 residues: CASSRGPGSTDTQYF. CDR3 nucleotide sequence: TGCGCCAGCAGCCGAGGGCCGGGTAGCACAGATACGCAGTATTTT.

V and J are TRBV4-1 and TRBJ2-7, with 10 positions matching TRBD2. The CDR3 sequence is 16 residues long. V was clipped by 4 bases and J by 7 bases; unmatched bases: 13. The germline V gene has CDR1 MGHRA and CDR2 YSYEKL. The CDR3 DNA follows: TGCGCCAGCAGCCGCAAAGCTAGCGGGGGAAACAATGAGCAGTACTTC. It is translated as CASSRKASGGNNEQYF.

Worth noting for this clonotype: The CDR3 end shows no conserved phenylalanine or tryptophan, and so a read error is likely. The rearrangement links TRBV20-1 to TRBJ1-1; D is ambiguous. Germline CDR1 is DFQATT and CDR2 is SNEGSKA (reference sequence). V shed 6 bases and J shed 0 bases, with 17 bases lying between them. The CDR3 runs to 15 residues. CDR3 DNA sequence: TGCAGTGCCACTACCGACGGAAACATGAACACTGAAGCTTTCTCT. Translation gives CSATTDGNMNTEAFS.

The V call is TRBV20-1, the J call TRBJ2-5; D assignment may be TRBD1 or TRBD2 (6 bases each). Germline V CDR1 and CDR2: DFQATT, SNEGSKA (reference sequence). With 6 bases removed from V and 1 base from J, the gap between germline ends came to 15 bases. The CDR3 sequence is 14 residues long. The CDR3 DNA reads TGCAGTGCCCCCCCGGGGGCCTTCCAAGAGACCCAGTACTTC. This encodes CSAPPGAFQETQYF.

This clonotype has just a few counts. The gene calls are TRBV4-2 and TRBJ2-5, with 8 bases aligning to TRBD1. V gave up 0 bases and J gave up 7 bases; unmatched junction bases: 4. CDR3 size: 14 residues. CDR1 is LGHNA, CDR2 YNFKEQ, per germline. The CDR3 bases are TGTGCCAGCAGCCAAGATAGTGACAGGGGGACCCAGTACTTC. This sequence encodes CASSQDSDRGTQYF.

This chain connects TRBV20-1 to TRBJ1-2; TRBD1 agrees at 10 bases. Trimming at V came to 3 bases and at J to 9 bases, leaving 7 bases not matched to a gene. Looked up from germline, CDR1 is DFQATT and CDR2 is SNEGSKA (reference sequence). This CDR3 region has 13 residues. CDR3 coding DNA: TGCAGTGCTAGGGACAGGGGGGATGAACGCTACACCTTC. It translates to CSARDRGDERYTF.

With respect to this clonotype: Being one base from a much bigger clone, this may be a read error. This chain links TRBV4-1 with TRBJ2-3; no clear D gene. CDR1 is MGHRA, CDR2 YSYEKL, per germline. V was shortened by 3 bases and J by 2 bases, with 3 bases between the two germline ends. The CDR3 loop spans 12 amino acids. CDR3 DNA sequence: TGCGCCAGCAGCCACAACACAGATACGCAGTATTTT. Its protein is CASSHNTDTQYF.

This clonotype occurred a few times. The chain uses TRBV4-1 and TRBJ1-2; the match to TRBD1 covers 9 bases. The CDR3 consists of 16 residues. Germline CDR1 reads MGHRA; CDR2 reads YSYEKL. The ends lost 0 bases at V and 2 bases at J; junction bases unmatched: 4. The CDR3 DNA reads TGCGCCAGCAGCCAAGATGGGACAGGGCGAAACTATGGCTACACCTTC. It encodes CASSQDGTGRNYGYTF.

The genes are TRBV7-8 and TRBJ2-7; D gene unclear. The CDR3 totals 14 residues. V lost 5 bases and J 7 bases, leaving 18 bases between the germline ends. CDR1 and CDR2 from the germline V gene are SGHVS and FQNEAQ. The CDR3 loop is CASSLSVKNNEQYF. In DNA, the CDR3 is TGTGCCAGCAGCCTTAGTGTGAAGAACAATGAGCAGTACTTC.

This clonotype was counted ten times or more. This chain uses TRBV7-9 with TRBJ1-4; D not certain. The germline CDR1 and CDR2 sequences are SEHNR and FQNEAQ (reference sequence). The CDR3 runs to 14 residues. The germline V and J ends were trimmed by 4 bases and 8 bases, with 14 bases remaining between them. CDR3 region: CASSSFTGGEKLFF. The CDR3 DNA sequence: TGTGCCAGCAGCTCCTTTACGGGAGGCGAAAAACTGTTTTTT.

This clonotype came up a few times. V usage is TRBV6-2 or TRBV6-3 and J usage is TRBJ2-7; 11 bases match TRBD1. Germline V lookup: CDR1 MNHEY, CDR2 SVGEGT. CDR3 length equals 15 residues. The junction had 5 bases not matched to a gene; V was cut back by 5 bases and J by 2 bases. The CDR3 DNA is TGTGCCAGCAGTCCTGAGGGACAGGGGGCCTACGAGCAGTACTTC. Amino acid sequence: CASSPEGQGAYEQYF.

This clonotype has only a few counts. This chain links TRBV6-5 with TRBJ2-1; the D gene is possibly TRBD2 (6 bases). Trimming pared 2 bases from V and 7 bases from J, leaving 15 bases between. CDR3 length: 15 residues. CDR1 MNHEY and CDR2 SVGAGI come from the germline V gene. CDR3 nucleotide sequence: TGTGCCAGCAGTTACGAGGCGCTGGGGAGGAATGAGCAGTTCTTC. It encodes CASSYEALGRNEQFF.

The rearrangement joins TRBV14 to TRBJ2-1; no firm D call. The CDR3 totals 14 residues. Trimming removed 8 bases at V and 1 base at J, with 12 bases between. Germline CDR1 reads SGHDN; CDR2 reads FVKESK. CDR3 nucleotides: TGTGCCAGCGGGCTCGGCTATTCCTACAATGAGCAGTTCTTC. It yields the protein CASGLGYSYNEQFF.

This clonotype turned up a few times. V is TRBV4-1 and J is TRBJ2-5; possibly TRBD2 for D (6 bases). The J call may be wrong; the DNA end is better matched by TRBJ2-7. There are 14 residues in the CDR3. Germline V lookup: CDR1 MGHRA, CDR2 YSYEKL. DNA for the CDR3: TGCGCCAGCAGCCAAGAAGCTAGCGCCAGCGAGCAGTACTTC. Amino acid sequence: CASSQEASASEQYF.

The chain recombines TRBV20-1 with TRBJ2-1; 7 positions match TRBD2. Unmatched junction bases numbered 6, after V lost 4 bases and J lost 0 bases. Germline CDR1 is DFQATT and CDR2 is SNEGSKA (reference sequence). The length of the CDR3 is 15 residues. The CDR3 DNA reads as TGCAGTGCTAAGACACTAGCGTTCTCCTACAATGAGCAGTTCTTC. This codes for CSAKTLAFSYNEQFF.

J is TRBJ2-6 and V is TRBV6-5; D remains unclear. V gave up 2 bases and J gave up 2 bases, with 7 bases separating them. The length of the CDR3 is 15 residues. Germline CDR1 reads MNHEY; CDR2 reads SVGAGI. CDR3 residues: CASSYEVTGANVLTF. The CDR3 DNA is TGTGCCAGCAGTTACGAGGTAACTGGGGCCAACGTCCTGACTTTC.

This clonotype was seen only a few times. The chain couples TRBV12-3 or TRBV12-4 to TRBJ2-1; D assignment may be TRBD1 or TRBD2 (5 bases each). V was cut by 8 bases and J by 5 bases, with 16 bases left in between. The CDR3 loop spans 14 amino acids. The DNA for the CDR3 is TGTGCCAGCCGGCTCCGGGACGCACACAATGAGCAGTTCTTC. This translates into CASRLRDAHNEQFF.

This chain connects TRBV6-2 or TRBV6-3 to TRBJ2-5, with D tentatively TRBD1 (5 bases). Matching the DNA end better, TRBJ2-7 makes the J call doubtful. This CDR3 region has 12 residues. Germline V gene data show CDR1 as MNHEY and CDR2 as SVGEGT. CDR3 coding DNA: TGTGCCAGCAGTCACAGGTACTACGAGCAGTACTTC. Translation: CASSHRYYEQYF.

The rearrangement uses TRBV20-1 and TRBJ1-2; no firm D call. This CDR3 has 13 residues. The V gene's germline CDR1 is DFQATT and CDR2 SNEGSKA (reference sequence). V lost 5 bases and J lost 3, with 13 bases in between. As DNA, the CDR3 is TGCAGTGCTCCCCTCCCGAAGGACTATGGCTACACCTTC. This gives the protein CSAPLPKDYGYTF.

V is TRBV9 and J is TRBJ2-2; D is undetermined. The CDR3 has 17 amino acids. Trimming removed 3 bases from V and 1 base from J, with 16 bases in between. CDR1 and CDR2 from the germline V gene are SGDLS and YYNGEE. CDR3 nucleotide sequence: TGTGCCAGCAGCGCCCAACCTACCCCCGTGAACACCGGGGAGCTGTTTTTT. Encoded protein: CASSAQPTPVNTGELFF. Using reference TRBV9 and TRBJ2-2 for the parts outside the CDR3, the full variable domain is DSGVTQTPKHLITATGQRVTLRCSPRSGDLSVYWYQQSLDQGLQFLIQYYNGEERAKGNILERFSAQQFPDLHSELNLSSLELGDSALYFCASSAQPTPVNTGELFFGEGSRLTVL.

At least ten counts were recorded for this clonotype. CDR3 sequence: CAISEQRYEQYF. CDR3 sequence (DNA): TGTGCCATCAGTGAACAGAGGTACGAGCAGTACTTC. This rearrangement joins TRBV10-3 to TRBJ2-7; unclear D gene. Germline loops: CDR1 ENHRY, CDR2 SYGVKD. The CDR3 loop spans 12 amino acids. Trimming took off 3 bases at V and 4 bases at J, with 7 bases between the two ends.

This clonotype was observed a single time. This sequence joins TRBV15 and TRBJ2-5, with D possibly matching TRBD2 (6 bases). The DNA matches TRBJ2-7 better at its end, which makes the J call doubtful. Germline CDR1 is LNHNV and CDR2 is YYDKDF (reference sequence). The CDR3 contains 16 residues. CDR3 sequence reads: CATSRDLGTEAYEQYF. The CDR3 DNA reads as TGTGCCACCAGCAGAGATCTAGGGACTGAGGCCTACGAGCAGTACTTC.